This T cell receptor beta chain was recorded in a study of T cell responses to AZD1222 COVID-19 vaccine. Study conclusions and caveats: Elevations in Spike-specific TCR breadth and depth followed administration of two AZD1222 doses. Vaccine-related CD4 TCRs covered spike, predominating at 160-218 and 743-854.

Germline V lookup: CDR1 MNHEY, CDR2 SVGEGT. Trimming took 1 base from V and 7 from J, leaving 10 bases between them. This CDR3 comprises 14 residues. Measured with immunoSEQ multiplex PCR; TCRdb has only the in-frame clones, and not every one. The sample carries approximately 28,000 clones, over 90% recorded once. Of note for this clone: What it binds is unknown.

The sample consisted of peripheral blood, taken on day 0 of AZD1222 vaccination. The sequence was collected from an adult in good health. The V gene is TRBV6-2 or TRBV6-3, the J gene TRBJ1-4, with D uncertain. The CDR3 loop is CASSYWGGAEKLFF. The CDR3 DNA reads as TGTGCCAGCAGTTACTGGGGAGGAGCTGAAAAACTGTTTTTT.